The 3 T cell receptor beta chains presented below share a single source sample, sequenced in a study of shared clonotypes between healthy human individuals. The protocol was immunoSEQ multiplex PCR, while the TCRdb copy is restricted to in-frame clones and leaves out a portion. The sample lists millions of clones, approximately 90% occurring once. What was sequenced was naive CD4+ T cells sorted from blood. Subset described: CD45RA+ positively selected. The receptors stem from a man between 18 and 29 years old in good health.

This clone was observed a single time. This sequence joins TRBV5-1 and TRBJ2-7, with a weak D call TRBD2 (5 bases). Per the germline V gene, CDR1 is SGHRS and CDR2 is YFSETQ. The CDR3 has 13 amino acids. Trimming took off 6 bases at V and 7 bases at J, with 17 bases between the two ends. As DNA, the CDR3 is TGCGCCAGCAACCTACCACCCGGAGGAGAGCAGTACTTC. Translating it yields CASNLPPGGEQYF.

The rearrangement joins TRBV18 to TRBJ1-6, with D maybe TRBD1 (6 bases). From germline, CDR1 is KGHSH and CDR2 LQKENI. The CDR3 runs 16 residues. V lost 3 bases and J lost 1, with 10 bases in between. This CDR3 is CASSPQGWSYNSPLHF. CDR3 DNA: TGTGCCAGCTCACCGCAGGGGTGGTCCTATAATTCACCCCTCCACTTT. The variable domain in full, completed from reference TRBV18 and TRBJ1-6, reads NAGVMQNPRHLVRRRGQEARLRCSPMKGHSHVYWYRQLPEEGLKFMVYLQKENIIDESGMPKERFSAEFPKEGPSILRIQQVVRGDSAAYFCASSPQGWSYNSPLHFGNGTRLTVT.

This clone was picked up one time. The rearrangement links TRBV2 to TRBJ2-5, with 12 bases fitting TRBD2. This CDR3 contains 16 residues. Germline V CDR1 and CDR2: SNHLY, FYNNEI. V was clipped by 5 bases and J by 4 bases; unmatched bases: 8. CDR3 in DNA: TGTGCCAGCAGTAGTAGGACTAGCGGGAAAGGAGAGACCCAGTACTTC. Protein: CASSSRTSGKGETQYF.